This T cell receptor beta chain was obtained from a study of cytotoxic CD8 clonotypes in ibrutinib-treated CLL. Produced via immunoSEQ multiplex PCR; TCRdb's table is partial and in-frame only. The table shows approximately 170,000 clones, with roughly 90% occurring only once. The germline V gene has CDR1 SGHTA and CDR2 FQGNSA. This CDR3 spans 15 amino acids. V shed 1 base and J shed 2 bases, with 12 bases lying between them. From cryopreserved PBMCs came about 2 micrograms of genomic DNA used for TCR beta libraries. With regard to this clone: Its matching antigen is unknown.

Study results and limitations: Clonality correlated strongly with circulating CD8+ T cells and exceeded age-matched healthy donors at baseline. Clonality went up at the time of ibrutinib response, stayed stable in sustained remission, and later dropped back toward its baseline level at progression.

The source was PBMCs, collected at disease progression, from a patient treated with ibrutinib. V gene TRBV7-2 combines with J gene TRBJ2-7; D may correspond to TRBD1 or TRBD2 (7 bases each). The sequence was obtained from a human donor with chronic lymphocytic leukemia. CDR3 nucleotides: TGTGCCAGCAGCTTAGTTCCAGGGGGGGCCTACGAGCAGTACTTC. This translates into CASSLVPGGAYEQYF. Full variable domain (missing parts from reference TRBV7-2 and TRBJ2-7): GAGVSQSPSNKVTEKGKDVELRCDPISGHTALYWYRQSLGQGLEFLIYFQGNSAPDKSGLPSDRFSAERTGGSVSTLTIQRTQQEDSAVYLCASSLVPGGAYEQYFGPGTRLTVT.